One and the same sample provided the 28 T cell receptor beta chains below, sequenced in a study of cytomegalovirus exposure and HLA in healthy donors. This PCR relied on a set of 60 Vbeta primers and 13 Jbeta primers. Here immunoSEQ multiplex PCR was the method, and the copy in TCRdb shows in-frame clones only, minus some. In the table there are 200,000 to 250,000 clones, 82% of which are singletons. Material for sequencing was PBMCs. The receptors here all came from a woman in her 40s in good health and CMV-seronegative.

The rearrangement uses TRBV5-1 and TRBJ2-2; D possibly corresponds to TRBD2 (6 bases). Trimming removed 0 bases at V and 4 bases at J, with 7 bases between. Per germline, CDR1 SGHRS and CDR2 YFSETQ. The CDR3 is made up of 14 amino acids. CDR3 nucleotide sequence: TGCGCCAGCAGCTTGGAAGCGGGCACCGGGGAGCTGTTTTTT. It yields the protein CASSLEAGTGELFF.

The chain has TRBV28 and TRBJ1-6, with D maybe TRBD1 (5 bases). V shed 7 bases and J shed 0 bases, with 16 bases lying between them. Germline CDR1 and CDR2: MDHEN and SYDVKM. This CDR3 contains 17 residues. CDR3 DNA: TGTGCCAGCACCTCTGGCGGGGCGAGCTCCTATAATTCACCCCTCCACTTT. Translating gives CASTSGGASSYNSPLHF.

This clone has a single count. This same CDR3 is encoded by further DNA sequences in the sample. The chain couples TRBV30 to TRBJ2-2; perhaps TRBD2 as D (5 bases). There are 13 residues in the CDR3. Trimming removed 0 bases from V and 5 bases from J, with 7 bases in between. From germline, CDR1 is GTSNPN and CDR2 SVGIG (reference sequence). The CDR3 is CAWSVSGTGELFF. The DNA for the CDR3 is TGTGCCTGGAGTGTATCGGGGACCGGGGAGCTGTTTTTT.

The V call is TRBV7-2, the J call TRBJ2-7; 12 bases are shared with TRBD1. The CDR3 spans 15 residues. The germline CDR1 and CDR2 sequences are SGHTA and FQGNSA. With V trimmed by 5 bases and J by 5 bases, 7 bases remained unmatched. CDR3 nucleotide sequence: TGTGCCAGCAGCCCCGGGACAGGGGGCCGCCACGAGCAGTACTTC. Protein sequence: CASSPGTGGRHEQYF.

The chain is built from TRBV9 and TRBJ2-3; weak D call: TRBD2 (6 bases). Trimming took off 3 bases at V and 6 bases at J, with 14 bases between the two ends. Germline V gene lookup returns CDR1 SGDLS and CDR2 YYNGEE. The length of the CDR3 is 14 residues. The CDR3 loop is CASSAGDWSDTQYF. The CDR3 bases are TGTGCCAGCAGCGCCGGGGACTGGTCGGATACGCAGTATTTT.

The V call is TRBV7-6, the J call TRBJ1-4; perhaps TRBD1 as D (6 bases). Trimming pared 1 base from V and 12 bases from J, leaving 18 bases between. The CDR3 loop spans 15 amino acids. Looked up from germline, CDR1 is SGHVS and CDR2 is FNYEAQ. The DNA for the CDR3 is TGTGCCAGCAGCTTAGGGGAACAGGGTTCCTTGGAACTGTTTTTT. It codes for CASSLGEQGSLELFF.

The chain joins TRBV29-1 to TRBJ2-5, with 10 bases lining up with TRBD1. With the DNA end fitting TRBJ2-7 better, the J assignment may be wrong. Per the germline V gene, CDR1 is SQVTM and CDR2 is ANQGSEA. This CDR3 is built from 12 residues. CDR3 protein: CSGGTGDYEQYF. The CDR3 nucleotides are TGCAGCGGAGGGACAGGGGACTACGAGCAGTACTTC.

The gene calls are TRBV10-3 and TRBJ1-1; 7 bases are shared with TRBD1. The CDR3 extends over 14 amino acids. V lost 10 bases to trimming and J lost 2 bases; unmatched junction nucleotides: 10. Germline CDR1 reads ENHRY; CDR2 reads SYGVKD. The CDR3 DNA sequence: TGTGCCACCACGACGGGACAGATAAACACTGAAGCTTTCTTT. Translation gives CATTTGQINTEAFF.

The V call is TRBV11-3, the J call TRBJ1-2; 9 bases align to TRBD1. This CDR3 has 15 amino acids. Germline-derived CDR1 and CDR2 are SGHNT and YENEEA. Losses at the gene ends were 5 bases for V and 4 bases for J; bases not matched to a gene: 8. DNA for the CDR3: TGTGCCAGCAGCGCCCTTGACAGGGGGGGCTATGGCTACACCTTC. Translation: CASSALDRGGYGYTF.

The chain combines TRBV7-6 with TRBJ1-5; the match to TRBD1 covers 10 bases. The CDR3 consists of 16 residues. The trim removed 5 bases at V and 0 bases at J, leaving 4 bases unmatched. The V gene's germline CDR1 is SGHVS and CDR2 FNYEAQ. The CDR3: CASSPDRGPSNQPQHF. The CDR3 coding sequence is TGTGCCAGCAGCCCAGACAGGGGGCCTAGCAATCAGCCCCAGCATTTT. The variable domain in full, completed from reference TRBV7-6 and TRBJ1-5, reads GAGVSQSPRYKVTKRGQDVALRCDPISGHVSLYWYRQALGQGPEFLTYFNYEAQQDKSGLPNDRFSAERPEGSISTLTIQRTEQRDSAMYRCASSPDRGPSNQPQHFGDGTRLSIL.

Here the CDR3 DNA reads TGTGCCAGCAGTTTGGACCGGGGTTATGGCTACACCTTC. It encodes CASSLDRGYGYTF. The chain combines TRBV28 with TRBJ1-2, with D hard to call. Germline lookup yields CDR1 MDHEN and CDR2 SYDVKM. V lost 3 bases to trimming and J lost 5 bases, with 10 bases between them. CDR3 length: 13 residues.

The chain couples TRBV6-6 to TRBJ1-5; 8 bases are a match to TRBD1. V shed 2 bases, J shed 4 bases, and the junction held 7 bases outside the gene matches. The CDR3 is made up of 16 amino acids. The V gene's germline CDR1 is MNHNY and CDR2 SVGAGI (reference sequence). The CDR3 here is CASSYPDRGRNQPQHF. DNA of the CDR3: TGTGCCAGCAGTTACCCAGACAGGGGTCGGAATCAGCCCCAGCATTTT.

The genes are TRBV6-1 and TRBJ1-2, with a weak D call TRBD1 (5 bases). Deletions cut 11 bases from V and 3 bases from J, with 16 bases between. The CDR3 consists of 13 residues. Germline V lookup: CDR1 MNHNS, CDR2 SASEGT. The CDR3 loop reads CALREALYYGYTF. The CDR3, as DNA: TGTGCCCTCAGGGAGGCGCTTTACTATGGCTACACCTTC.

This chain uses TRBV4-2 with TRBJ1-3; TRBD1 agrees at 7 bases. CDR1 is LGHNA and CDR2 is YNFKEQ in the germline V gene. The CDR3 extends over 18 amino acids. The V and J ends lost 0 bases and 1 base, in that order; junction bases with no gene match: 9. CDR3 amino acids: CASSQERDRADSGNTIYF. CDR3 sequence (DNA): TGTGCCAGCAGCCAAGAACGTGACAGGGCGGATTCTGGAAACACCATATATTTT.

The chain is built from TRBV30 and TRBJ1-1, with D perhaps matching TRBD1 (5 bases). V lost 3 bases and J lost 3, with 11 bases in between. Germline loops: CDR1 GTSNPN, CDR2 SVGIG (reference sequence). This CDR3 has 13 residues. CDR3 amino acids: CAWRRKGDTEAFF. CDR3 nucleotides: TGTGCCTGGAGGCGGAAAGGGGACACTGAAGCTTTCTTT.

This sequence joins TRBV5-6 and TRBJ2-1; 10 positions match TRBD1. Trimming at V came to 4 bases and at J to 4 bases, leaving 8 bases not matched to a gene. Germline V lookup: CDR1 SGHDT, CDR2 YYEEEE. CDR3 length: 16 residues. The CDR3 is CASSRFGQGGYNEQFF. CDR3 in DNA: TGTGCCAGCAGCCGTTTCGGACAGGGGGGGTACAATGAGCAGTTCTTC.

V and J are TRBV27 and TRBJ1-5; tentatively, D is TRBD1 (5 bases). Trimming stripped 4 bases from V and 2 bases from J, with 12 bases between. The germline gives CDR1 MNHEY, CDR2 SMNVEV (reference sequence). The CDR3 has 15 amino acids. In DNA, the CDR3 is TGTGCCAGCAGTTCAGGGATGACGGGCAATCAGCCCCAGCATTTT. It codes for CASSSGMTGNQPQHF.

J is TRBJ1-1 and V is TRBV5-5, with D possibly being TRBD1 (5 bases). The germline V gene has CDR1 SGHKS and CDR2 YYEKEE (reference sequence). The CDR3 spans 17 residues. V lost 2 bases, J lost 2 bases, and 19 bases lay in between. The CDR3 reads CASSLGLTLGTNTEAFF. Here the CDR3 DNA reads TGTGCCAGCAGCTTAGGTCTAACCCTAGGGACTAACACTGAAGCTTTCTTT.

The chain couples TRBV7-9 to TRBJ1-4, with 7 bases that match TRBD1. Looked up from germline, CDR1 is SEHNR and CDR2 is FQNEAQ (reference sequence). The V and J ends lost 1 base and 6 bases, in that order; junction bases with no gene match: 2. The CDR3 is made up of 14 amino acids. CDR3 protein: CASSLVTGDEKLFF. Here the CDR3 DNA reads TGTGCCAGCAGCTTAGTAACAGGGGATGAAAAACTGTTTTTT.

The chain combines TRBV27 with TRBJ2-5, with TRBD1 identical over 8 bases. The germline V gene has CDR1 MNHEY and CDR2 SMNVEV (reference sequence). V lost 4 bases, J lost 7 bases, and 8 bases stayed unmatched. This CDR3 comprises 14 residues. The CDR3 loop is CASSSTTGVGTQYF. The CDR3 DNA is TGTGCCAGCAGTTCGACGACAGGGGTCGGGACCCAGTACTTC.

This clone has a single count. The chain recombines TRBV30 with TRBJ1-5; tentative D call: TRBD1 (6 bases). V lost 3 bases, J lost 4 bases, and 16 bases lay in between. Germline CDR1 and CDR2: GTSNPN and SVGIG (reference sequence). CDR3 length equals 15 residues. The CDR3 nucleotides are TGTGCCTGGAGCCTAGGGGGATTCGGTAATCAGCCCCAGCATTTT. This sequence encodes CAWSLGGFGNQPQHF.

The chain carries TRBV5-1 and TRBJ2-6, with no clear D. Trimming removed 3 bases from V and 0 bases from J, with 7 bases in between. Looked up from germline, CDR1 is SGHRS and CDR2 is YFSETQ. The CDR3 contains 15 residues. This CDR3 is CASSSGHSGANVLTF. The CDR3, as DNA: TGCGCCAGCAGCTCGGGTCACTCTGGGGCCAACGTCCTGACTTTC. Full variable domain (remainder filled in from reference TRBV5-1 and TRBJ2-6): KAGVTQTPRYLIKTRGQQVTLSCSPISGHRSVSWYQQTPGQGLQFLFEYFSETQRNKGNFPGRFSGRQFSNSRSEMNVSTLELGDSALYLCASSSGHSGANVLTFGAGSRLTVL.

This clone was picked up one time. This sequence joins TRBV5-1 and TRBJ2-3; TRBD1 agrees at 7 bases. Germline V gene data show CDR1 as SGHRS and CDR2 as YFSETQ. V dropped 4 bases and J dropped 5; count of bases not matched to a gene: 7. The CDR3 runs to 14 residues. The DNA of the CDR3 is TGCGCCAGCAGCCCCGGACAGGACGGAGATACGCAGTATTTT. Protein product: CASSPGQDGDTQYF.

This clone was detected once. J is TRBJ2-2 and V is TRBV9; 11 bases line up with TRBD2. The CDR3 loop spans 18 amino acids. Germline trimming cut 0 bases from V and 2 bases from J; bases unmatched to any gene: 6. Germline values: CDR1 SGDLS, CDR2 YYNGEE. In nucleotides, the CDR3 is TGTGCCAGCAGCGTAGCATCGGGACTAGCGGCTAACACCGGGGAGCTGTTTTTT. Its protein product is CASSVASGLAANTGELFF.

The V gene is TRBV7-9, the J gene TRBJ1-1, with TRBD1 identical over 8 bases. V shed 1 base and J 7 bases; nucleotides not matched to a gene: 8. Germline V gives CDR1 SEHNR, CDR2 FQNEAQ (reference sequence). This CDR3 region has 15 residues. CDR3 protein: CASSLGGQGEGEAFF. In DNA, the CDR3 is TGTGCCAGCAGCTTAGGAGGACAGGGAGAGGGTGAAGCTTTCTTT.

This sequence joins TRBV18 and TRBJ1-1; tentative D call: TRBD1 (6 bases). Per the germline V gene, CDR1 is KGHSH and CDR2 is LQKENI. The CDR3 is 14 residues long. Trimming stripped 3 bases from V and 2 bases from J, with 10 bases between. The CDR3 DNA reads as TGTGCCAGCTCACCGGGACAAACTAACACTGAAGCTTTCTTT. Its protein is CASSPGQTNTEAFF.

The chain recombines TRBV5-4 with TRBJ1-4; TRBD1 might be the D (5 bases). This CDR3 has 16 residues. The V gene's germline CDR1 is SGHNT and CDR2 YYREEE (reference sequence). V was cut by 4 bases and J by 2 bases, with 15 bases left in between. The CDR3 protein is CASSKVGGGTNEKLFF. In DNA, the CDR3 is TGTGCCAGCAGCAAAGTGGGGGGAGGTACTAATGAAAAACTGTTTTTT.

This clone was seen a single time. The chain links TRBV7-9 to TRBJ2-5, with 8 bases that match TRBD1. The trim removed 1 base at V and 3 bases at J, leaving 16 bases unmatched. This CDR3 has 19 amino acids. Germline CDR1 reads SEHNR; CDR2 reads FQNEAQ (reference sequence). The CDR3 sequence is CASSLGITHTGTGKETQYF. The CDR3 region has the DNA TGTGCCAGCAGCTTAGGGATCACACACACCGGGACAGGCAAAGAGACCCAGTACTTC.